This T cell receptor (beta chain) comes out of a study of CD8 T cells in Susac syndrome. Study-wide findings and caveats: The authors acknowledged that the study's TCR sequencing and HLA analysis involved relatively few individuals.

This CDR3 spans 13 amino acids. V dropped 6 bases and J dropped 3; count of bases not matched to a gene: 6. CDR1 is SQVTM, CDR2 ANQGSEA, per germline. In regard to this clonotype: Its target is unknown.

RNA totalling about 0.45 to 1 ug underwent reverse transcription with random hexamers. Amplification of TCR beta CDR3 used immunoSEQ multiplex PCR across 54 Vbeta and 13 Jbeta. MiXCR was run by TCRdb on the immunoSEQ multiplex PCR reads, yielding one entry per CDR3 protein. Among about 130,000 distinct CDR3 sequences listed, about 95% were seen once. CD8+ and CD4+ T cells from blood underwent TCR beta sequencing. The CD8+ and CD4+ T cells were isolated magnetically using a negative isolation approach, whereas the TEMRA cells were enriched by FACS. The sample comprised CD4+ T cells from PBMCs. The genes are TRBV29-1 and TRBJ2-7; 9 bases agree with TRBD2. This TCR was sampled from a human donor in good health. The CDR3 loop is CSVASGESYEQYF. The DNA for the CDR3 is TGCAGCGTGGCTAGCGGGGAGAGCTACGAGCAGTACTTC.